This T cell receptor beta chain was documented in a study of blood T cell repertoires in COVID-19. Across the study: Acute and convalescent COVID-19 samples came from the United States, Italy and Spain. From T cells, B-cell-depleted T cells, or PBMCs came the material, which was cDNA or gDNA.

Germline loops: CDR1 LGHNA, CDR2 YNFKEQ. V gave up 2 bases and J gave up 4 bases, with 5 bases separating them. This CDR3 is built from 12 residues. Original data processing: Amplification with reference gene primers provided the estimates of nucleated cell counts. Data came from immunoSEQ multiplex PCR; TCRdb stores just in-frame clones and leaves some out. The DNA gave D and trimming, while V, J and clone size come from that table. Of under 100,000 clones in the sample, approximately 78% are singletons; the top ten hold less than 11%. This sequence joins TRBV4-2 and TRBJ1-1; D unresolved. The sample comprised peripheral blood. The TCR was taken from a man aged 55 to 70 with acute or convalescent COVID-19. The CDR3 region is CASSQTATEAFF. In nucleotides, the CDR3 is TGTGCCAGCAGCCAAACAGCCACTGAAGCTTTCTTT.